The clone carrying this T cell receptor (beta chain) was observed many times. This sample is drawn from a study of regulatory T cells in long-lasting Graves disease. Documented time point: newly diagnosed GD, antithyroid drugs for less than 3 months. There was RNA extracted from PBMCs, and the TCR library was made from it. Each of the patients was recruited from an endocrinology department situated in Xi'an, China. The CDR3 extends over 15 amino acids. Germline V gene lookup returns CDR1 DFQATT and CDR2 SNEGSKA (reference sequence). V lost 3 bases, J lost 0 bases, and 6 bases stayed unmatched. Libraries of TCR beta came from iRepertoire HTBI primers plus Arm-PCR of CDR3 regions. TCRdb recomputed calls from the multiplex PCR reads with MiXCR, one row per CDR3 protein. In the table there are 450,000 to 500,000 distinct CDR3 sequences, roughly 16% of which are singletons. These sequences were also reported in another study, on T cells in Graves' hyperthyroidism and ophthalmopathy. Per that study: Separating ophthalmopathy from stable hyperthyroidism was achieved by a 13 V-J model.

Here the sequenced sample was peripheral blood mononuclear cells (PBMCs), taken at new diagnosis, from a patient treated with antithyroid drugs. This clonotype was obtained from a man aged 40-55 years with Graves disease. The chain couples TRBV20-1 to TRBJ2-5; 8 positions agree with TRBD1. The CDR3 loop reads CSARAGQAYQETQYF. The CDR3 DNA reads as TGCAGTGCTAGGGCGGGACAGGCGTACCAAGAGACCCAGTACTTC.